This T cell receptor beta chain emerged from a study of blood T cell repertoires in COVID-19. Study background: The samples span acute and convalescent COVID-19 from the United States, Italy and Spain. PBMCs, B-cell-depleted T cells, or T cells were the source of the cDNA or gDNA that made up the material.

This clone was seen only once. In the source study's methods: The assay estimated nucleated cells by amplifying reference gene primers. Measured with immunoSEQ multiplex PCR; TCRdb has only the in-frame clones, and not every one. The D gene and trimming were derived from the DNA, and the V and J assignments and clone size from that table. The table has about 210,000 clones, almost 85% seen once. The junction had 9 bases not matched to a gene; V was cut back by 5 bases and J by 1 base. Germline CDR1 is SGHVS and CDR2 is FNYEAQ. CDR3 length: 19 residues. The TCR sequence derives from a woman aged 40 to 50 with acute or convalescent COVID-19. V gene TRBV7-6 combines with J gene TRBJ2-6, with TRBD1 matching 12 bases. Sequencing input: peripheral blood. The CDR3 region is CASSAAGTGGLSGANVLTF. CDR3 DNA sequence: TGTGCCAGCAGCGCAGCCGGGACAGGGGGCCTGTCTGGGGCCAACGTCCTGACTTTC.